This T cell receptor beta chain was identified during a study of response to subunit inactivated influenza vaccine. General observations from the study: Seasonal influenza vaccination, on each occasion, was suggested by the authors to recruit few new T cells.

TCRdb passed the RT-PCR reads through MiXCR, listing each CDR3 protein once. The data show about 650,000 distinct CDR3 sequences, 15% to 18% seen once. CDR3 length equals 14 residues. Germline V lookup: CDR1 SGHTA, CDR2 FQGNSA. Trimming cost V 2 bases and J 4 bases, with 10 bases left between them. This clonotype showed up just a few times. Its cognate antigen is unknown. This material consisted of PBMCs from blood, taken 12 days after vaccination. The rearrangement uses TRBV7-2 and TRBJ2-3; D not resolved. This TCR came from a man aged 45-65 years who received an inactivated influenza vaccine. CDR3 sequence reads: CASSLNPGADTQYF. The CDR3 DNA is TGTGCCAGCAGCTTAAATCCCGGCGCAGATACGCAGTATTTT. The entire variable domain, with the rest obtained from reference TRBV7-2 and TRBJ2-3, is as follows: GAGVSQSPSNKVTEKGKDVELRCDPISGHTALYWYRQSLGQGLEFLIYFQGNSAPDKSGLPSDRFSAERTGGSVSTLTIQRTQQEDSAVYLCASSLNPGADTQYFGPGTRLTVL.